The sequence of this T cell receptor beta chain was determined in a study of technical replicates of blood from several donors. Measured with immunoSEQ multiplex PCR; TCRdb has only the in-frame clones, and not every one. The table has about 72,000 clones, around 92% seen once; the top ten hold 0.42%. The receptor's source is a human donor in good health. Material for sequencing was T cells isolated from PBMCs.

The chain's CDR3 is CASSEYHRGTYEQYF. The CDR3 coding sequence is TGTGCCAGCAGTGAATATCACAGGGGAACCTACGAGCAGTACTTC. The chain joins TRBV25-1 to TRBJ2-7; TRBD1 aligns across 7 bases. CDR3 length: 15 amino acids. Germline CDR1 reads MGHDK; CDR2 reads SYGVNS. Trimming took 0 bases from V and 2 from J; bases not matched to a gene: 4.